The rows below give T cell receptor beta chains drawn from one sample of a study of control samples from healthy donors and cancer patients. Sequenced by immunoSEQ multiplex PCR; TCRdb stores in-frame clones only, minus some. The repertoire holds about 120,000 clones, with approximately 88% as singletons. The sequenced sample was blood. These receptors all stem from a man aged 35 to 55 in good health. CDR3s include the opening cysteine and the closing phenylalanine or tryptophan. A D gene is named only where the DNA matches it firmly. Not every row has a clone size; where given, it reads once, few, many or a size class.

>TRBJ2-4|.|TRBV6-4|.
CASSDPSDSPAKNIQYF
TGTGCCAGCAGTGACCCCTCCGACAGCCCTGCCAAAAACATTCAGTACTTC
>TRBJ2-2|.|TRBV25-1|.
CASSEYSGELFF
TGTGCCAGCAGTGAATATTCCGGGGAGCTGTTTTTT
>TRBJ2-2|.|TRBV5-1|TRBD1
CASTGQGVTGELFF
TGCGCCAGCACGGGACAGGGGGTTACCGGGGAGCTGTTTTTT
>TRBJ1-1|.|TRBV5-1|.
CASSPGHTKGGEAFF
TGCGCCAGCAGCCCCGGCCACACGAAGGGGGGTGAAGCTTTCTTT
>TRBJ2-3|.|TRBV13|.
CASSTYTTSTDTQYF
TGTGCCAGCAGCACTTACACGACTAGCACAGATACGCAGTATTTT
>TRBJ2-3|.|TRBV5-5|.
CASSSRGGDTQYF
TGTGCCAGCAGCTCCAGAGGGGGGGATACGCAGTATTTT
>TRBJ1-4|.|TRBV7-9|TRBD1
CASSRDRVNEKLFF
TGTGCCAGCAGCCGGGACAGGGTAAATGAAAAACTGTTTTTT
>TRBJ1-1|.|TRBV12-5|TRBD1
CASGLPDRVPEAFF
TGTGCTAGTGGTTTGCCTGACAGGGTTCCTGAAGCTTTCTTT
>TRBJ1-1|once|TRBV7-3|TRBD1
CASLGTGNTEAFF
TGTGCCAGTTTGGGGACAGGGAACACTGAAGCTTTCTTT
>TRBJ1-1|.|TRBV29-1|.
CSVVWVKDTEAFF
TGCAGCGTTGTTTGGGTGAAGGACACTGAAGCTTTCTTT
>TRBJ1-4|once|TRBV5-1|.
CASSPARVTNEKLFF
TGCGCCAGCAGCCCGGCCAGGGTAACTAATGAAAAACTGTTTTTT
>TRBJ2-1|.|TRBV11-3|.
CASSLTTLKGHNEQFF
TGTGCCAGCAGCCTGACGACGTTAAAGGGGCACAATGAGCAGTTCTTC
>TRBJ2-2|.|TRBV9|TRBD2
CASSRIAGGPGELFF
TGTGCCAGCAGCCGTATAGCGGGGGGGCCCGGGGAGCTGTTTTTT
>TRBJ1-6|.|TRBV7-2|.
CASSLVSGSPLHF
TGTGCCAGCAGCTTAGTATCAGGGTCACCCCTCCACTTT
>TRBJ1-2|.|TRBV5-1|.
CASSLAGPGGYTF
TGCGCCAGCAGCTTGGCGGGGCCCGGGGGCTACACCTTC
>TRBJ2-7|.|TRBV7-9|.
CASSWGREQYF
TGTGCCAGCAGCTGGGGCCGCGAGCAGTACTTC
>TRBJ1-1|.|TRBV27|.
CASRRSAGRSTEAFF
TGTGCCAGCAGGAGGTCCGCGGGGAGGAGCACTGAAGCTTTCTTT
>TRBJ2-3|.|TRBV4-1|TRBD2
CASSQDSRGLAGVGDTQYF
TGCGCCAGCAGCCAAGATAGCAGGGGACTAGCGGGTGTAGGTGATACGCAGTATTTT
>TRBJ2-7|.|TRBV25-1|.
CASSGQDSYEQYF
TGTGCCAGCAGTGGACAGGACTCCTACGAGCAGTACTTC
>TRBJ2-5|.|TRBV5-1|TRBD1
CASSLIRTGQETQYF
TGCGCCAGCAGCTTGATTAGGACAGGGCAAGAGACCCAGTACTTC
>TRBJ2-7|few|TRBV21-1|.
CASSKEGGHSYEQYF
TGTGCCAGCAGCAAAGAGGGGGGGCACTCCTACGAGCAGTACTTC
>TRBJ1-1|many|TRBV3-1/TRBV3-2|.
CASSATVNTEAFF
TGTGCCAGCAGCGCAACAGTGAACACTGAAGCTTTCTTT
>TRBJ2-7|few|TRBV7-3|.
CASSPSGQFPYEQYF
TGTGCCAGCAGCCCCTCCGGACAGTTTCCCTACGAGCAGTACTTC
>TRBJ1-3|.|TRBV28|.
CASAERRVSGNTIYF
TGTGCCAGCGCGGAGAGGAGGGTCTCTGGAAACACCATATATTTT
>TRBJ2-3|.|TRBV11-2|TRBD1
CASSLPGTGNDTDTQYF
TGTGCCAGCAGCCTCCCCGGGACAGGGAATGACACAGATACGCAGTATTTT
>TRBJ2-3|.|TRBV29-1|.
CSVNGAPTDTQYF
TGCAGCGTTAATGGGGCCCCCACAGATACGCAGTATTTT
>TRBJ2-2|.|TRBV9|.
CASSADLRGGGELFF
TGTGCCAGCAGCGCCGACCTAAGGGGTGGCGGGGAGCTGTTTTTT
>TRBJ1-2|.|TRBV24-1|TRBD1
CATSDAGTGDYGYTF
TGTGCCACCAGTGATGCCGGGACAGGGGACTATGGCTACACCTTC
>TRBJ1-6|.|TRBV9|TRBD1
CASSEAGGHSPLHF
TGTGCCAGCAGCGAAGCAGGGGGGCATTCACCCCTCCACTTT
>TRBJ1-2|few|TRBV9|.
CASSAGGAVNYGYTF
TGTGCCAGCAGCGCCGGGGGGGCTGTTAACTATGGCTACACCTTC
>TRBJ1-2|.|TRBV28|.
CASNSGTAHYGYTF
TGTGCCAGCAACTCAGGGACCGCTCACTATGGCTACACCTTC
>TRBJ2-2|.|TRBV5-1|.
CASSPGGRLTANTGELFF
TGCGCCAGCAGCCCGGGGGGCAGATTGACCGCGAACACCGGGGAGCTGTTTTTT
>TRBJ1-6|.|TRBV5-1|.
CASTDGDNSPLHF
TGCGCCAGCACGGACGGAGATAATTCACCCCTCCACTTT
>TRBJ2-1|.|TRBV6-2/TRBV6-3|.
CASSQIRRNEQFF
TGTGCCAGCAGTCAAATACGGCGCAATGAGCAGTTCTTC
>TRBJ2-7|.|TRBV2|TRBD1
CASSYLGGGEQYF
TGTGCCAGCAGTTACTTAGGGGGCGGCGAGCAGTACTTC
>TRBJ1-1|.|TRBV20-1|TRBD1
CSAVDRAAFF
TGCAGTGCTGTTGACAGGGCCGCTTTCTTT
>TRBJ2-1|.|TRBV4-1|TRBD1
CASRNRGNEQFF
TGCGCCAGCAGAAACAGGGGAAATGAGCAGTTCTTC
>TRBJ2-7|once|TRBV14|.
CASSQEGLRQSYEQYF
TGTGCCAGCAGCCAAGAAGGGTTGAGACAGTCCTACGAGCAGTACTTC
>TRBJ1-2|.|TRBV7-8|.
CASSLVRAGNYGYTF
TGTGCCAGCAGCTTAGTTAGGGCAGGGAACTATGGCTACACCTTC
>TRBJ2-3|.|TRBV13|.
CASVSRGTDTQYF
TGTGCCAGCGTCTCGAGGGGCACAGATACGCAGTATTTT
>TRBJ1-2|once|TRBV7-9|TRBD1
CASRPTGTGLGYTF
TGTGCCAGCAGGCCTACCGGGACAGGTCTTGGCTACACCTTC
>TRBJ1-1|.|TRBV30|.
CAWSAGMNTEAFF
TGTGCCTGGAGTGCAGGCATGAACACTGAAGCTTTCTTT